This paragraph covers one T cell receptor (beta chain) sequence. The table came from immunoSEQ multiplex PCR; TCRdb's copy has only in-frame clones and leaves some out. The sample has approximately 200,000 clones; roughly 94% are singletons. CDR1 and CDR2 (germline): MDHEN, SYDVKM. The CDR3 extends over 13 amino acids. Deletions cut 4 bases from V and 3 bases from J, with 9 bases between. Seattle's cohort entered during active infection and was followed longitudinally. This record belongs to a study of blood T cell repertoires in COVID-19. Overall study context: Acute-phase and convalescent COVID-19 samples originated in the United States, Italy and Spain.

The chain is built from TRBV28 and TRBJ1-2; D is unclear. This sequence was found in a man aged 30 to 45 with COVID-19, enrolled during active disease. Sample: peripheral blood. CDR3 sequence: CASSSGQDYGYTF. CDR3 bases: TGTGCCAGCAGTTCCGGTCAGGACTATGGCTACACCTTC.